The sequence of this T cell receptor (beta chain) was determined in a study of OX40 agonist ivuxolimab in advanced cancers. Background for the entire study: Ivuxolimab was an agonistic, fully human IgG2 monoclonal antibody directed against OX40 (CD134), a costimulatory receptor. Intravenous ivuxolimab was administered to patients every 2 weeks at six dose levels: 0.01, 0.1, 0.3, 1.5, 3 and 10 mg/kg. Three dose-escalation patients achieved partial responses, one with hepatocellular carcinoma and two with cutaneous melanoma. The paper covers the monotherapy dose-escalation part of the phase I ivuxolimab trial, which included N ≈ 52 patients. In the dose-escalation cohort, 70% to 85% of patients were male, and the mean age was 60 years with a range of about 20 to 90. Of the roughly 53 patients in dose escalation, some 20 had hepatocellular carcinoma, about 15 had melanoma, 9 had renal cell carcinoma and 9 had head and neck cancer. Prior anti-PD-1, anti-PD-L1 or anti-CTLA-4 therapy was permitted, and checkpoint inhibitors had been received by around 40% of dose-escalation patients. Peripheral TCRbeta sequencing aimed to test whether ivuxolimab altered TCR sequence diversity and caused clonal T-cell expansion. Overall results and qualifications from the work: Antigen specificity was not determined for the clonally expanded peripheral T cells. At doses from 0.1 to 3.0 mg/kg, clonal expansion was seen in both CD4+ and CD8+ blood T cells between baseline and week 6. Low levels of normalized T-cell clonal expansion were also seen in some patients who did not respond. After ivuxolimab, more expanded clones were found on average in CD8+ T cells than in CD4+ T cells. In the 0.1-3.0 mg/kg groups, partial responders were among the patients with the lowest normalized peripheral clonal expansion, particularly in CD8+ T cells.

V is cut by 7 bases and J by 5 bases, and the space between the germline ends is 5 bases. For CDR1 and CDR2, the germline V gene lists MNHNS and SASEGT. The CDR3 spans 10 residues, from the cysteine through the phenylalanine. The only DNA kept is the CDR3, 30 bases in frame from the first base. The trial excluded patients who had a history of autoimmune disease or were on systemic immunosuppression. Peripheral blood for TCR sequencing was collected from all dose cohorts at baseline, on cycle 4 day 1, and on cycle 7 day 1. The samples were taken from a phase I, first-in-human, multicenter, open-label dose-escalation trial of ivuxolimab. Adults with locally advanced or metastatic melanoma, renal cell carcinoma, hepatocellular carcinoma or head and neck squamous cell carcinoma were enrolled in the trial. Before TCR sequencing, CD4+ T cells and CD8+ T cells were sorted from peripheral blood as separate populations.

This clone has just one count. Its antigen remains unidentified. There are no base qualities to consult, and no much larger clone falls within one base. Genomic DNA was isolated from the sorted cells so that the TCRbeta CDR3 region could be sequenced. The immunoSEQ Assay was used to sequence the TCRbeta CDR3 regions. In TCRdb, the immuneACCESS table is reduced to in-frame sequences with V and J assigned. These tables do not hold every clone; where another copy was compared, an unresolved V gene accounts for under half, and the others remain unexplained. A total of around 84,000 clones appear in this sample, about 81% of them only once. The ten largest clonotypes hold under 8% of the sample.

The sequence derives from an adult with an advanced solid tumor such as melanoma, head and neck, liver or kidney cancer. The material was CD4+ or CD8+ T cells sorted from blood, obtained in a trial of the OX40 agonist ivuxolimab. The receptor chain draws on TRBV6-1 and TRBJ2-5; a confident D gene designation cannot be given. The base sequence is TGTGCCAGCAACACCGAGACCCAGTACTTC. This codes for CASNTETQYF.